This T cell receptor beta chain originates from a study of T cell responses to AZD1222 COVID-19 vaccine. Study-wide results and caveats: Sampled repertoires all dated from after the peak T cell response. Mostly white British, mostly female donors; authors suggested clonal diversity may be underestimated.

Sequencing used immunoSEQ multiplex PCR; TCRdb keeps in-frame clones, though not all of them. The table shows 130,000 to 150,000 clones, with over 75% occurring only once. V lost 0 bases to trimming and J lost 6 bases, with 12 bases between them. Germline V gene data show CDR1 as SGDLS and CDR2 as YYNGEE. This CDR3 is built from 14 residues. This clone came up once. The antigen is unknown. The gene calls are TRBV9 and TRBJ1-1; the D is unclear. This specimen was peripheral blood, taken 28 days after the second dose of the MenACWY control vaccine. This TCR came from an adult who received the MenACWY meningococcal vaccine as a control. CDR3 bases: TGTGCCAGCAGCGTAGACCTGGGTGGGGCTGAAGCTTTCTTT. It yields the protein CASSVDLGGAEAFF.